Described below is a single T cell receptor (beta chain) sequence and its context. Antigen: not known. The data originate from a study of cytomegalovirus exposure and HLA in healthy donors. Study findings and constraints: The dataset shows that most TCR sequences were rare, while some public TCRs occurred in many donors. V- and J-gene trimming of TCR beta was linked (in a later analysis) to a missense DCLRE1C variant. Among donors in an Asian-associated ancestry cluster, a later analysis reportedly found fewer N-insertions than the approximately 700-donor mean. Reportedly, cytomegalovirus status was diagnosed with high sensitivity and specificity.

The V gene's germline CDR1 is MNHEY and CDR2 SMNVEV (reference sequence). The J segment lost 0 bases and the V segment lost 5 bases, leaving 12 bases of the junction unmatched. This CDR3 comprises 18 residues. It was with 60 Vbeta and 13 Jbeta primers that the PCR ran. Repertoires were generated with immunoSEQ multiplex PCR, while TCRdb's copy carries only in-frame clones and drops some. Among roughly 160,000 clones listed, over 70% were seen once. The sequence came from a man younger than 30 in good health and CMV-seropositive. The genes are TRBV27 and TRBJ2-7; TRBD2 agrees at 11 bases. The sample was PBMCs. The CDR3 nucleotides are TGTGCCAGCAGTCGCTGGGTAGCGGGGGGGGCTTACTCCTACGAGCAGTACTTC. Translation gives CASSRWVAGGAYSYEQYF.